The following is a TCR beta chain sequence with its context. Being one base from a much bigger clone, this may be a read error. Time point: persistent/refractory GD, antithyroid drugs over 5 years with positive TRAb. The TCR library used RNA extracted from PBMCs. The data originate from a study of regulatory T cells in long-lasting Graves disease. The germline gives CDR1 MDHEN, CDR2 SYDVKM. The CDR3 runs to 17 residues. Trimming cost V 5 bases and J 4 bases; bases outside gene matches: 16. In building TCR beta libraries, iRepertoire HTBI primers were used together with Arm-PCR of CDR3 regions. MiXCR, applied by TCRdb to the multiplex PCR reads, yields one record per CDR3 protein. The sample records about 470,000 distinct CDR3 sequences, around a fifth being singletons.

Sequenced here: peripheral blood mononuclear cells (PBMCs), sampled when the disease was refractory, from a patient treated with antithyroid drugs. The V call is TRBV28, the J call TRBJ2-7; TRBD2 agrees at 8 bases. This sequence was found in a female donor with Graves disease. The chain's CDR3 is CASSLRNLPAGAYEQYF. The DNA for the CDR3 is TGTGCCAGCAGTCTCCGGAATCTTCCAGCGGGAGCGTACGAGCAGTACTTC.